This T cell receptor (beta chain) is drawn from a study of T cell responses to AZD1222 COVID-19 vaccine. Clones were read by immunoSEQ multiplex PCR, and TCRdb kept only the in-frame ones, dropping some. The top ten clones hold 1% to 1.5% of a sample with some 180,000 clones, 92% of them seen once. V lost 1 base, J lost 0 bases, and 6 bases lay in between. There are 15 residues in the CDR3. The V gene's germline CDR1 is SGHVS and CDR2 FNYEAQ. The V gene is TRBV7-6, the J gene TRBJ1-4; D is undetermined. This clonotype was sampled from an adult in good health. The starting material was peripheral blood, obtained on day 0 of AZD1222 vaccination. CDR3: CASSLGPATNEKLFF. For the CDR3, the DNA is TGTGCCAGCAGCTTAGGGCCTGCAACTAATGAAAAACTGTTTTTT.